The 11 T cell receptor beta chains reported below all come from one sample, sequenced in a study of CD8+CD57+ T cells in acquired aplastic anemia listed by TCRdb under 2018. Sequenced using an Illumina HiSeq 2000. Genomic DNA was used as template for profiling of TCR beta VDJ combinations and CDR3 sequences. In TCRdb, the public reads were trimmed at Q25 with fastp and aligned with MiXCR, with productive beta chains retained. Each CDR3 protein gets just one entry, which takes the most common genes and DNA from the rows behind it. The sample profile shows around 180,000 distinct CDR3 sequences; 50% to 75% of them were found once. Of the sample, 45% falls within the top ten clones. Sequenced sample: sorted CD4+, CD8+, or CD8+CD57+ T cells (not recorded which) from PBMCs. The origin of the receptors is a human donor in good health.

The V gene is TRBV7-8, the J gene TRBJ2-3, with TRBD2 identical over 9 bases. The CDR3 consists of 15 residues. Germline V gene sequence: CDR1 SGHVS, CDR2 FQNEAQ. Losses at the gene ends were 6 bases for V and 0 bases for J; bases not matched to a gene: 4. The CDR3 DNA is TGTGCCAGCAGATCAACTAGCGGGAGCACAGATACGCAGTATTTT. It translates to CASRSTSGSTDTQYF.

The chain joins TRBV25-1 to TRBJ1-1; D ambiguous. Deletions cut 3 bases from V and 4 bases from J, with 15 bases between. The CDR3 covers 15 residues. Germline V CDR1 and CDR2: MGHDK, SYGVNS. CDR3 loop: CASSDRDTRGTEAFF. As DNA, the CDR3 is TGTGCCAGCAGTGACCGAGACACTCGGGGCACTGAAGCTTTCTTT. Full variable domain (remainder filled in from reference TRBV25-1 and TRBJ1-1): EADIYQTPRYLVIGTGKKITLECSQTMGHDKMYWYQQDPGMELHLIHYSYGVNSTEKGDLSSESTVSRIRTEHFPLTLESARPSHTSQYLCASSDRDTRGTEAFFGQGTRLTVV.

The CDR3 protein is CSASASGYNEQFF. CDR3 DNA: TGCAGTGCTAGTGCTAGCGGCTACAATGAGCAGTTCTTC. V is TRBV20-1 and J is TRBJ2-1, with 7 positions matching TRBD2. Germline CDR1 reads DFQATT; CDR2 reads SNEGSKA (reference sequence). The V and J ends lost 3 bases and 3 bases, in that order; junction bases with no gene match: 2. The CDR3 contains 13 residues.

This chain's CDR3 is CASSQVSGELFF. The CDR3 nucleotides are TGTGCCAGCAGTCAAGTCTCCGGGGAGCTGTTTTTT. The J gene is TRBJ2-2, the V gene TRBV7-3; D ambiguous. Germline V gene lookup returns CDR1 SGHTA and CDR2 FQGTGA. The CDR3 totals 12 residues. V lost 6 bases and J 6 bases, leaving 8 bases between the germline ends.

This chain uses TRBV24-1 with TRBJ2-1; tentative D call: TRBD2 (6 bases). This CDR3 is 16 amino acids long. Germline lookup yields CDR1 KGHDR and CDR2 SFDVKD. The V end lost 6 bases, the J end lost 0 bases, and 14 bases lay between the germline ends. CDR3: CATSSRGASSYNEQFF. As DNA, the CDR3 is TGTGCCACCAGTTCCCGCGGGGCTAGCTCCTACAATGAGCAGTTCTTC.

The V and J genes are TRBV4-1 and TRBJ2-7, with TRBD1 matching 10 bases. The CDR3 consists of 15 residues. Germline V gene data show CDR1 as MGHRA and CDR2 as YSYEKL. Germline trimming cut 2 bases from V and 2 bases from J; bases unmatched to any gene: 3. CDR3 sequence: CASSQRDRGAYEQYF. The CDR3 DNA sequence: TGCGCCAGCAGCCAACGGGACAGGGGCGCCTACGAGCAGTACTTC.

This clonotype was recorded at least ten times. The chain joins TRBV12-3 or TRBV12-4 to TRBJ2-1; no firm D call. CDR3 length: 18 residues. V was clipped by 6 bases and J by 0 bases, with 21 bases between them. This CDR3 is CASSPFRASHSSYNEQFF. CDR3 in DNA: TGTGCCAGCAGCCCTTTTCGGGCGAGCCACAGCTCCTACAATGAGCAGTTCTTC.

This clonotype was recorded many times. The chain couples TRBV7-9 to TRBJ2-1; 8 bases are a match to TRBD2. This CDR3 has 12 amino acids. Germline CDR1 reads SEHNR; CDR2 reads FQNEAQ (reference sequence). The junction had 6 bases not matched to a gene; V was cut back by 8 bases and J by 9 bases. The CDR3 region is CASLSGSGEQFF. The CDR3 nucleotides are TGTGCCAGCTTGAGCGGGAGCGGTGAGCAGTTCTTC.

This clonotype was seen more than once but under ten times. V is TRBV6-6 and J is TRBJ2-5, with D maybe TRBD1 (6 bases). The germline V gene has CDR1 MNHNY and CDR2 SVGAGI (reference sequence). V was trimmed by 5 bases and J by 4 bases, leaving 14 bases between them. The CDR3 is 14 residues long. In nucleotides, the CDR3 is TGTGCCAGCAGTACTCCAGGGGTTTCAGAGACCCAGTACTTC. Translation gives CASSTPGVSETQYF.

This chain joins TRBV7-2 and TRBJ2-7, with 8 bases lining up with TRBD1. With V trimmed by 2 bases and J by 1 base, 1 base remained unmatched. From germline, CDR1 is SGHTA and CDR2 FQGNSA. This CDR3 comprises 14 residues. The CDR3 region has the DNA TGTGCCAGCAGCTTAAACAGGGGGTCCTACGAGCAGTACTTC. Its protein product is CASSLNRGSYEQYF.

V gene TRBV20-1 combines with J gene TRBJ2-1; D unclear. This CDR3 has 11 amino acids. Germline values: CDR1 DFQATT, CDR2 SNEGSKA (reference sequence). V shed 5 bases and J shed 8 bases, with 10 bases lying between them. The CDR3 bases are TGCAGTGCTGCCCCCTTGTATGAGCAGTTCTTC. This sequence encodes CSAAPLYEQFF.